This T cell receptor (beta chain) was observed in a study of T cells in tumors after PD-1 blockade (dated by TCRdb to about 2019). Notes on the research overall: Exclusion criteria were prior checkpoint blockade, use of systemic immunosuppressants, or recent radiotherapy or other anti-cancer therapy within 4 weeks. Patients were treated with either pembrolizumab 200 mg every 3 weeks or cemiplimab 350 mg every 2 weeks. While on anti-PD-1 treatment, some of the patients also continued taking daily vismodegib 150 mg. On average, peripheral blood samples yielded 35,000 to 45,000 unique clonotypes and roughly 100,000 TCR templates (range about 23,000-270,000). Using site-matched tumors from BCC or SCC patients sampled before and after anti-PD-1 therapy, the study carried out paired single-cell RNA and TCR sequencing. To compare clonotypes in blood and tumor, bulk TCR sequencing was done on 10 peripheral blood samples taken from roughly five patients. RECIST version 1.1 was the standard used to evaluate clinical response.

Broad study findings and their caveats: Where the novel T cell clones came from was not determined, and possible sources could include lymphoid organs or rare unexpanded clones inside the tumor or in the tumor periphery. Roughly 41% of the TCR clonotypes from tumors also showed up in blood, and some novel exhausted tumor clones were present in pre-treatment blood, which suggests peripheral recruitment.

About this clone: Its antigen is unknown. Base quality data are lacking; no much larger clone is found one base away.

Reading the label with the study, this specimen's time point is: before anti-PD-1 therapy. Genomic DNA extracted from tumor biopsies or peripheral blood was used for bulk TCRbeta sequencing, with input ranging from 616 ng to 6,004 ng. Every patient was a poor candidate for surgical resection and had histologically proven advanced or metastatic basal or squamous cell carcinoma. The basal cell carcinoma cohort was made up of roughly ten patients, and bulk tumor TCR sequencing was performed for seven or eight of these patients. Trimming takes 0 bases from V and 5 bases from J, and the germline ends sit 5 bases apart. The germline V gene provides CDR1 SGHDT and CDR2 YYEEEE. Its CDR3 holds 13 amino acids, cysteine through phenylalanine. The sequence is cut down to CDR3 DNA, 39 bases in frame from base 1. The immunoSEQ platform was used to carry out deep TCRbeta sequencing. Concerning the study's data processing: Only productive rearrangements were exported from the immunoSEQ Analyzer for further analysis. Bulk TCRbeta clonotypes were assigned T cell phenotypes by matching to single-cell RNA+TCR-seq clones sharing the same TCRbeta sequence. Clone enrichment in tumor was computed as tumor frequency divided by PBMC frequency from bulk TCR sequencing. TCRs were grouped by GLIPH into specificity groups, defined as clusters of distinct TCRs likely recognizing common antigens via shared CDR3 motifs. In TCRdb, the immuneACCESS table is reduced to in-frame sequences with V and J assigned. These tables do not hold every clone; where another copy was compared, an unresolved V gene accounts for under half, and the others remain unexplained. That table furnishes V, J and clone size, whereas the DNA furnished D and trimming. Here the sample has roughly 50,000 clones; 81% occur a single time. The top ten hold roughly 4% of the sample.

The specimen was PBMCs, collected before anti-PD-1 treatment. The rearranged segments are TRBV5-6 and TRBJ1-4; the D gene assignment is ambiguous. The TCR sequence derives from a human donor with basal cell carcinoma. CDR3 reads: CASSLAGNEKLFF. The nucleotide sequence reads as follows: TGTGCCAGCAGCTTGGCGGGGAATGAAAAACTGTTTTTT.